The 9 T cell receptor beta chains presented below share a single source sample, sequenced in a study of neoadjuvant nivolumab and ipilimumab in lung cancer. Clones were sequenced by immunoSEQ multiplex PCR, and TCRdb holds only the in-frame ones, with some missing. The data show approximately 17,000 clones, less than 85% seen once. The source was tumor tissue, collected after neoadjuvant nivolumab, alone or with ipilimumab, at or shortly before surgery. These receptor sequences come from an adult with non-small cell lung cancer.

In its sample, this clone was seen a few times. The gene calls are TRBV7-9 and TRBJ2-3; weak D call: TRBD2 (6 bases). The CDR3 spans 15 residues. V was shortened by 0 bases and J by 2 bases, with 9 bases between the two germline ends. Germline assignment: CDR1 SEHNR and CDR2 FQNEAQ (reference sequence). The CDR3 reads CASSLAGGTTDTQYF. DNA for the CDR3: TGTGCCAGCAGCTTAGCTGGCGGGACCACAGATACGCAGTATTTT.

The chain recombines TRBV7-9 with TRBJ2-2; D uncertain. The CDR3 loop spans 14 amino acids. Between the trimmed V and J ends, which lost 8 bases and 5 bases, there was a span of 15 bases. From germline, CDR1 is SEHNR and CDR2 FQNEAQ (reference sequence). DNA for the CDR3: TGTGCCAGCGACTCGCAAACCCTTACCGGGGAGCTGTTTTTT. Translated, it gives CASDSQTLTGELFF.

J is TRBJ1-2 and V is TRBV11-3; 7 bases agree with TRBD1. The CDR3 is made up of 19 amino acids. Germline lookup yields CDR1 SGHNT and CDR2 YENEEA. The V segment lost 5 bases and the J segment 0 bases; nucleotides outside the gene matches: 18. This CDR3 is CASSRSSHMTGLSNYGYTF. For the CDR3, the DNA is TGTGCCAGCAGCCGATCAAGCCATATGACAGGGCTCTCTAACTATGGCTACACCTTC.

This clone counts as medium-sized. The CDR3 loop reads CASSLVQRGASYEQYF. The CDR3 DNA is TGTGCCAGCAGCTTAGTTCAGCGGGGGGCCTCCTACGAGCAGTACTTC. The rearrangement uses TRBV7-8 and TRBJ2-7; 9 bases line up with TRBD2. The V and J ends lost 1 base and 0 bases, in that order; junction bases with no gene match: 4. The CDR3 length is 16 residues. CDR1 is SGHVS and CDR2 is FQNEAQ in the germline V gene.

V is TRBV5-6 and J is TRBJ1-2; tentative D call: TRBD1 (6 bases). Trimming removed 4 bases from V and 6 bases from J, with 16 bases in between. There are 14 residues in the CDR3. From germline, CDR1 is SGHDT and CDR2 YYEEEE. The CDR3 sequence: CASSEAGGADGYTF. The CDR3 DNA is TGTGCCAGCAGCGAGGCGGGGGGCGCAGATGGCTACACCTTC.

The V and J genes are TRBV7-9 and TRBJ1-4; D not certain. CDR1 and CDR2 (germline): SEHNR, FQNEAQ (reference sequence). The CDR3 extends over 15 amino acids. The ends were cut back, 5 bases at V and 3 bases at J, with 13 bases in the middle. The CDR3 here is CASSPTGDSNEKLFF. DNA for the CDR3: TGTGCCAGCAGCCCCACCGGAGATTCTAATGAAAAACTGTTTTTT.

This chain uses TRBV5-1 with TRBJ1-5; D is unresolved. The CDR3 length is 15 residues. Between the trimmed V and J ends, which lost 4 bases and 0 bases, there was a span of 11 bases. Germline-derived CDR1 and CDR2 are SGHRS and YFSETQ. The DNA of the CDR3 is TGCGCCAGCAGCCGGCTAGGATATAGCAATCAGCCCCAGCATTTT. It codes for CASSRLGYSNQPQHF.

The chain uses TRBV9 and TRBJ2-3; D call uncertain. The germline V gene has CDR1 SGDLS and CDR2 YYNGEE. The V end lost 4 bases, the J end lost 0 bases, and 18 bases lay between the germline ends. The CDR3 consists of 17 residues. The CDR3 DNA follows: TGTGCCAGCAGCCCCCTCGGCGGCATCACTAGCACAGATACGCAGTATTTT. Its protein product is CASSPLGGITSTDTQYF.

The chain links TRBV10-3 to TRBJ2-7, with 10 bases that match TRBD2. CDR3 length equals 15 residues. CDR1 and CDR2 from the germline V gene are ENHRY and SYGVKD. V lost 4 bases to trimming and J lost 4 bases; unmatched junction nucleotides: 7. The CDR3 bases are TGTGCCATCAGTGCTGCTAGCGGGGGTGCGTACGAGCAGTACTTC. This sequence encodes CAISAASGGAYEQYF.